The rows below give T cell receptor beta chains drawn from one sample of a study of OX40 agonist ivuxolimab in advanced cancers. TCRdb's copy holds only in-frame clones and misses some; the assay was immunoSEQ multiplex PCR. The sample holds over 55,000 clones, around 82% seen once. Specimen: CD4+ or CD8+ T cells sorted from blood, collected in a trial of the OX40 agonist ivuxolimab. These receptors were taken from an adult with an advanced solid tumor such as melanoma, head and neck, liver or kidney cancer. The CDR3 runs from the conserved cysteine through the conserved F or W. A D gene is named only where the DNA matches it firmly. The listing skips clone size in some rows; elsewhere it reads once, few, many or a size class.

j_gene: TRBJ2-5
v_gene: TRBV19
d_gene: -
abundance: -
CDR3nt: TGTGCGAGCGGAACGGGGGAGCTCCAAGAGACCCAGTACTTC
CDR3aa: CASGTGELQETQYF

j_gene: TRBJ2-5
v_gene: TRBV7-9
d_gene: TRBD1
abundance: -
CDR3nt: TGTGCCAGCAGCTCGCGGGACAGGGGGCTACAAGAGACCCAGTACTTC
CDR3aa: CASSSRDRGLQETQYF

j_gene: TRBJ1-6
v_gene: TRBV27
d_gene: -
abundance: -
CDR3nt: TGTGCCAGCAGTTTTCTGAGGCAGCCGGATTCACCCCTCCACTTT
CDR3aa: CASSFLRQPDSPLHF

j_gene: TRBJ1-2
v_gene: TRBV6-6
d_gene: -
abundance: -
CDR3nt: TGTGCCAGCAGTTACGGAGATACGAACTATGGCTACACCTTC
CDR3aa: CASSYGDTNYGYTF

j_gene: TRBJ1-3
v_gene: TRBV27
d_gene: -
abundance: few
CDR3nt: TGTGCCAGCAGTTTTATAGGGGGAAACACCATATATTTT
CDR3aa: CASSFIGGNTIYF

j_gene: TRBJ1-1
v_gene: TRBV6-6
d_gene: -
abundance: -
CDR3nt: TGTGCCAGCAGAGTTAAGGGTTCGGGGACTGAAGCTTTCTTT
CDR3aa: CASRVKGSGTEAFF

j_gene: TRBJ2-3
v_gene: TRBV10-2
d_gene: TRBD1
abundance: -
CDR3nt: TGCGCCAGCATCGGGACAGGCGAAAGCACAGATACGCAGTATTTT
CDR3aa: CASIGTGESTDTQYF

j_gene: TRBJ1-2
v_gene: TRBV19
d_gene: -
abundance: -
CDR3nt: TGTGCCAGTAGTATAGCTCGGCCAGGGAATTCGGACTATGGCTACACCTTC
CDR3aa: CASSIARPGNSDYGYTF

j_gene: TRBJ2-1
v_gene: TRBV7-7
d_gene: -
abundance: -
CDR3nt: TGTGCCAGCAGTCGCTCAGACTCCTACAATGAGCAGTTCTTC
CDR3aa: CASSRSDSYNEQFF

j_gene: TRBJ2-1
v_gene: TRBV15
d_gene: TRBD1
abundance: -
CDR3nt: TGTGCCACCAGCAGAGCCGGGACAGGGAGCAATGAGCAGTTCTTC
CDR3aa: CATSRAGTGSNEQFF

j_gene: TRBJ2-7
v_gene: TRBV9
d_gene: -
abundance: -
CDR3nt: TGTGCCAGCAGCCTCGACCAGGGATCCTACGAGCAGTACTTC
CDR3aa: CASSLDQGSYEQYF

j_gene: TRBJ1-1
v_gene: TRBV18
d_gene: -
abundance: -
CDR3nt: TGTGCCAGCTCCGACAGGAACACTGAAGCTTTCTTT
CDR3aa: CASSDRNTEAFF

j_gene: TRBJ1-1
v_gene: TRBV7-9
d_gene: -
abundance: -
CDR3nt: TGTGCCAGCAGCTTAGCGGGTTGGACTGAAGCTTTCTTT
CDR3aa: CASSLAGWTEAFF

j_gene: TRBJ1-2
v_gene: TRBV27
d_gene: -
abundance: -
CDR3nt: TGTGCCACCTCCCCGGGACGGCCCTATGGCTACACCTTC
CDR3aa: CATSPGRPYGYTF

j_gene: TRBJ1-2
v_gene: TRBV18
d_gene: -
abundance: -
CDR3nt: TGTGCCAGCTCACCGCGGAGGCTTAACTATGGCTACACCTTC
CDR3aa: CASSPRRLNYGYTF

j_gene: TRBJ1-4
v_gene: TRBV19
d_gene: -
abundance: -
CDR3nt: TGTGCCAGTAGTATACGGGGAGATGGCACGGAAGAAAAACTGTTTTTT
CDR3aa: CASSIRGDGTEEKLFF

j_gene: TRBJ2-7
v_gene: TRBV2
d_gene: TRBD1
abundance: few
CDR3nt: TGTGCCAACCGGCTTTCCAGGACAGGGTTCTACGAGCAGTACTTC
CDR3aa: CANRLSRTGFYEQYF

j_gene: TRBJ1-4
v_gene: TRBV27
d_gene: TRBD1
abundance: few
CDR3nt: TGTGCCAGCAGTCTCCGACAGGGGAGGAATGAAAAACTGTTTTTT
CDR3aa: CASSLRQGRNEKLFF

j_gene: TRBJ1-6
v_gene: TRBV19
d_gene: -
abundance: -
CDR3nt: TGTGCCAGTAGTCCGGGACGAGTGAATTCACCCCTCCACTTT
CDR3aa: CASSPGRVNSPLHF

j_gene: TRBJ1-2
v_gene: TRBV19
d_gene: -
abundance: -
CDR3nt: TGTGCCAGTAGTACCAGGGCCTACTATGGCTACACCTTC
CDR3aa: CASSTRAYYGYTF

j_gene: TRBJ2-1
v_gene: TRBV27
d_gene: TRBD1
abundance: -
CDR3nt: TGTGCCAGCAGCCCATCCTCCCCCAGGGGGCCTATCTCCTACAATGAGCAGTTCTTC
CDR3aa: CASSPSSPRGPISYNEQFF

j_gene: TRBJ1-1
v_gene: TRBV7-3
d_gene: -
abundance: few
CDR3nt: TGTGCCAGCAGCTTATATCAGAACACTGAAGCTTTCTTT
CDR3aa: CASSLYQNTEAFF

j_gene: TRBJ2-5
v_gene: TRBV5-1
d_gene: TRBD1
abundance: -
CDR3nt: TGCGCCAGCAGCTTGGCCTCCGGACAGGGTACCAAGACCCAGTACTTC
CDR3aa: CASSLASGQGTKTQYF

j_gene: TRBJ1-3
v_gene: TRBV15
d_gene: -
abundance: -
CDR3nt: TGTGCCACCAGCAGAGACCGGACCTTCGGGGGAAACACCATATATTTT
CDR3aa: CATSRDRTFGGNTIYF

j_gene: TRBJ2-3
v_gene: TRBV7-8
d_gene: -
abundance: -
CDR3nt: TGTGCCAGCAGCTTTACCAGGGAAGATACGCAGTATTTT
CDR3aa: CASSFTREDTQYF

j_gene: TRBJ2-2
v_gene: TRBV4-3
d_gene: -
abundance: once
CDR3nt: TGCGCCAGCAGTCAAGCGTGGTTTACCGGGGAGCTGTTTTTT
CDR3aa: CASSQAWFTGELFF

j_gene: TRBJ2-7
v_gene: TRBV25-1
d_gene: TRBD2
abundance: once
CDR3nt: TGTGCCAGCAGTGAACTCACTAGCGGTTCCTACGAGCAGTACTTC
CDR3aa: CASSELTSGSYEQYF

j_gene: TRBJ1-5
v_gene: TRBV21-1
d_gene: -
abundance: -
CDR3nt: TGTGCCAGCATTCGGGGCAGGACAGGGCCTAATCAGCCCCAGCATTTT
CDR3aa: CASIRGRTGPNQPQHF

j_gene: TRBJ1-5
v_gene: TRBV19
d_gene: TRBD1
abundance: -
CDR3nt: TGTGCCAGTAGTATGGGACAGGGGCGGCAGCCCCAGCATTTT
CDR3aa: CASSMGQGRQPQHF